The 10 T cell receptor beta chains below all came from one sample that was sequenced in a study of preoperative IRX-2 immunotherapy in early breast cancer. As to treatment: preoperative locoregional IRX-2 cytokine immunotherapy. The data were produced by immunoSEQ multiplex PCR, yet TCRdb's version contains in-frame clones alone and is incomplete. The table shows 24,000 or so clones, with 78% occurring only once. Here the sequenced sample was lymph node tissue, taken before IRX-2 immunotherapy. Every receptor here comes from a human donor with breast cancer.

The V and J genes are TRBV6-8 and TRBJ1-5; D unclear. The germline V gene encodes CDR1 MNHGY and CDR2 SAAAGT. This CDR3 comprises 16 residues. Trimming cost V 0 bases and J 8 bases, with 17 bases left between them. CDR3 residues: CASSYSHSTADEPQHF. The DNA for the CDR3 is TGTGCCAGCAGTTACTCCCATAGCACAGCCGACGAGCCCCAGCATTTT.

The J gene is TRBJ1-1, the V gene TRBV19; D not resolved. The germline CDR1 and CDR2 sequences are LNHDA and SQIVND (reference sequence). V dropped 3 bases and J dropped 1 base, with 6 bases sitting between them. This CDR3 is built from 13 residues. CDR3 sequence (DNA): TGTGCCAGTAGTATGGAGGGGAACACTGAAGCTTTCTTT. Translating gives CASSMEGNTEAFF.

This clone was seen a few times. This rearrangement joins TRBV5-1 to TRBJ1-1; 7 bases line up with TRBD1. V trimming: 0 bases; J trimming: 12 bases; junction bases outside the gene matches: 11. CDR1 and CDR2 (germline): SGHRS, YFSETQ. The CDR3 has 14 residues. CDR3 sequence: CASSLDEGAREPFF. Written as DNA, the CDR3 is TGCGCCAGCAGCTTGGACGAGGGGGCGCGGGAACCTTTCTTT.

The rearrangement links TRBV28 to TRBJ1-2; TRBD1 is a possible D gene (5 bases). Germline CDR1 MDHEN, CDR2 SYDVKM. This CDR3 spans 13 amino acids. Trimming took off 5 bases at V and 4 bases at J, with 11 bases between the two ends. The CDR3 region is CASSPGFFYGYTF. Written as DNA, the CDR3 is TGTGCCAGCAGTCCAGGGTTTTTCTATGGCTACACCTTC.

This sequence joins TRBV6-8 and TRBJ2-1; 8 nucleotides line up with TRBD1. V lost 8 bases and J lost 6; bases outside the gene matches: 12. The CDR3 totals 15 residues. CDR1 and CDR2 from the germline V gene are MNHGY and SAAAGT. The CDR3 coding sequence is TGTGCCAGCCTACGTCCGGGACAGGCGATCAATGAGCAGTTCTTC. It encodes CASLRPGQAINEQFF.

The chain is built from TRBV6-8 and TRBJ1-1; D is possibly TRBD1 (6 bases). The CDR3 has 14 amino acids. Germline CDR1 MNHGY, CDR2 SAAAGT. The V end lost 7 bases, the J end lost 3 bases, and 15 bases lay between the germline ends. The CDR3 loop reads CASNLRGAHTEAFF. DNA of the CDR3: TGTGCCAGCAACCTCCGGGGGGCTCACACTGAAGCTTTCTTT.

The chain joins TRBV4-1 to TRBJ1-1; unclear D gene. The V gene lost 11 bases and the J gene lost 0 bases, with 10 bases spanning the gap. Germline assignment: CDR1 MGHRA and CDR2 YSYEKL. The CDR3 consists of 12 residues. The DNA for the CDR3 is TGCGCCTCCGAAGCCGTGAACACTGAAGCTTTCTTT. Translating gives CASEAVNTEAFF.

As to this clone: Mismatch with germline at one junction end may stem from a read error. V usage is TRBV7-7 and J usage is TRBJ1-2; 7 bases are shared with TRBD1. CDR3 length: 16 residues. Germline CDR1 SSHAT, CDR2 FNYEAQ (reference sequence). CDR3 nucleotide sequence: TGTGCCAGAAGCTTGGGGGGGACAGAAGCTAACTATGGCTACACCTTC. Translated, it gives CARSLGGTEANYGYTF. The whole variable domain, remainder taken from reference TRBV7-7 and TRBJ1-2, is GAGVSQSPRYKVTKRGQDVTLRCDPISSHATLYWYQQALGQGPEFLTYFNYEAQPDKSGLPSDRFSAERPEGSISTLTIQRTEQRDSAMYRCARSLGGTEANYGYTFGSGTRLTVV.

This chain's CDR3 is CASSYGVETKETQYF. The CDR3 bases are TGTGCCAGCAGTTACGGGGTGGAGACCAAAGAGACCCAGTACTTC. The chain has TRBV6-8 and TRBJ2-5; D gene ambiguous. Germline V CDR1 and CDR2: MNHGY, SAAAGT. There are 15 residues in the CDR3. The germline V and J ends were trimmed by 2 bases and 3 bases, with 13 bases remaining between them.

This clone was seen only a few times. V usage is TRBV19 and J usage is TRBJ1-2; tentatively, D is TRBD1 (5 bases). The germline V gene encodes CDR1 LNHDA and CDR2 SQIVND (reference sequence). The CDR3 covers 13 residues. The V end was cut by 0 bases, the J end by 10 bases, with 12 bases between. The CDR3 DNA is TGTGCCAGTAGTATAGATCGCACCGGGACCTACACCTTC. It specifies CASSIDRTGTYTF. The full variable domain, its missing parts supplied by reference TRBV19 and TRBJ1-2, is DGGITQSPKYLFRKEGQNVTLSCEQNLNHDAMYWYRQDPGQGLRLIYYSQIVNDFQKGDIAEGYSVSREKKESFPLTVTSAQKNPTAFYLCASSIDRTGTYTFGSGTRLTVV.